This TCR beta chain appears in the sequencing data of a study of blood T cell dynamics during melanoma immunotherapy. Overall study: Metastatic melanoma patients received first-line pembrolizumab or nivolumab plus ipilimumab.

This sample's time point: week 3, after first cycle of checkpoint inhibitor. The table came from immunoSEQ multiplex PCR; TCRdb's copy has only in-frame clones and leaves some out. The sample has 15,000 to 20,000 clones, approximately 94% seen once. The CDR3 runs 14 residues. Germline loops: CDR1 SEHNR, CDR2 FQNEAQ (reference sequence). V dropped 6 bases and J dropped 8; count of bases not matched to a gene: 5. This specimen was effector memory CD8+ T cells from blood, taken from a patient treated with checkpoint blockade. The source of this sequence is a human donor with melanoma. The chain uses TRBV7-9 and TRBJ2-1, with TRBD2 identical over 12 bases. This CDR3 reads CASRRLAGDDEQFF. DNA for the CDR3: TGTGCCAGCAGAAGACTAGCGGGAGATGATGAGCAGTTCTTC.